The 9 T cell receptor beta chains below come from one sample, sequenced in a study of T cell responses to AZD1222 COVID-19 vaccine. Profiled with immunoSEQ multiplex PCR; TCRdb holds only in-frame clones, not every one. The repertoire holds roughly 93,000 clones, with 85% to 90% as singletons. This sample comprised peripheral blood, obtained on day 0 of AZD1222 vaccination. The receptors come from an adult in good health.

The chain joins TRBV19 to TRBJ1-1; 8 bases are a match to TRBD1. CDR1 LNHDA and CDR2 SQIVND come from the germline V gene (reference sequence). The junction had 4 bases not matched to a gene; V was cut back by 5 bases and J by 2 bases. This CDR3 comprises 14 residues. CDR3 DNA: TGTGCCAGTAGTGCCGGACAGGGTAACACTGAAGCTTTCTTT. Its protein is CASSAGQGNTEAFF.

The rearrangement joins TRBV6-5 to TRBJ1-6; 10 bases match TRBD1. The V gene end was trimmed by 6 bases and the J gene end by 9 bases; junction bases not matched to a gene: 8. The CDR3 runs to 15 residues. The germline V gene encodes CDR1 MNHEY and CDR2 SVGAGI. The CDR3 reads CASSSPGQGFSPLHF. The CDR3 nucleotides are TGTGCCAGCAGCTCGCCGGGACAGGGGTTTTCACCCCTCCACTTT.

The chain has TRBV6-6 and TRBJ2-7; 11 bases line up with TRBD2. The CDR3 totals 13 residues. V gave up 8 bases and J gave up 5 bases; unmatched junction bases: 5. In germline, CDR1 is MNHNY, CDR2 SVGAGI (reference sequence). The chain's CDR3 is CASGLAGGNEQYF. Here the CDR3 DNA reads TGTGCCAGCGGACTAGCGGGTGGCAACGAGCAGTACTTC.

This clone was seen once. The gene calls are TRBV28 and TRBJ2-2; D remains ambiguous. The germline V and J ends were trimmed by 1 base and 2 bases, with 2 bases remaining between them. CDR3 length equals 13 residues. Looked up from germline, CDR1 is MDHEN and CDR2 is SYDVKM. CDR3 loop: CASSLSNTGELFF. CDR3 sequence (DNA): TGTGCCAGCAGTTTATCTAACACCGGGGAGCTGTTTTTT.

The chain couples TRBV30 to TRBJ1-2; D is undetermined. The germline V and J ends were trimmed by 0 bases and 8 bases, with 19 bases remaining between them. The germline gives CDR1 GTSNPN, CDR2 SVGIG (reference sequence). The length of the CDR3 is 15 residues. The CDR3, as DNA: TGTGCCTGGAGTGTAAGTAACCGGGAGCGTGGCGGCTACACCTTC. This sequence encodes CAWSVSNRERGGYTF. Combining the CDR3 with reference TRBV30 and TRBJ1-2 gives the whole variable domain SQTIHQWPATLVQPVGSPLSLECTVEGTSNPNLYWYRQAAGRGLQLLFYSVGIGQISSEVPQNLSASRPQDRQFILSSKKLLLSDSGFYLCAWSVSNRERGGYTFGSGTRLTVV.

CDR3 in DNA: TGTGCCAGCAGCCAAGATCTCGGCCCCGGGAATCAGCCCCAGCATTTT. The encoded protein is CASSQDLGPGNQPQHF. The chain uses TRBV3-1 (or the pseudogene TRBV3-2) and TRBJ1-5; D gene ambiguous. The CDR3 is 16 residues long. Germline CDR1 and CDR2: LGHDT and YNNKEL (reference sequence). V was shortened by 0 bases and J by 4 bases, with 13 bases between the two germline ends.

This rearrangement joins TRBV28 to TRBJ2-1, with D possibly matching TRBD1 (5 bases). Germline V CDR1 and CDR2: MDHEN, SYDVKM. This CDR3 is 12 amino acids long. V lost 7 bases and J lost 8, with 12 bases in between. In nucleotides, the CDR3 is TGTGCCAGCAACAGGAACCGGGATGAGCAGTTCTTC. It translates to CASNRNRDEQFF.

This chain joins TRBV28 and TRBJ1-2, with a tentative D call TRBD1 (5 bases). Trimming removed 4 bases from V and 4 bases from J, with 10 bases in between. The germline CDR1 and CDR2 sequences are MDHEN and SYDVKM. The length of the CDR3 is 13 residues. The CDR3 sequence: CASSSPGSYGYTF. The CDR3 bases are TGTGCCAGCAGTTCCCCAGGGTCCTATGGCTACACCTTC.

V and J are TRBV2 and TRBJ2-3, with D perhaps TRBD1 (6 bases). CDR1 is SNHLY, CDR2 FYNNEI, per germline. Trimming cost V 9 bases and J 4 bases, with 20 bases left between them. The CDR3 length is 15 residues. The CDR3 nucleotides read TGTGCCAGGGTGGCAGGGGCGCGCGTTGCAGATACGCAGTATTTT. This gives the protein CARVAGARVADTQYF.